Shown below are 12 T cell receptor beta chains from a single sample sequenced in a study of radiotherapy plus CTLA-4 blockade in lung cancer (dated by TCRdb to 2016 to 2019). Receptor amplification or capture employed the immunoSEQ multiplex PCR assay. TCRdb took this table from immuneACCESS and kept in-frame rearrangements with V and J called. Such tables lack part of the clones; where checked against another copy, unresolved V genes explain under half of the gap, and the rest is unexplained. The sample table holds roughly 68,000 clones, of which about 80% were seen once. Of the sample, 7% to 8.5% is held by the ten largest clones. The material sequenced was peripheral blood, taken from a patient treated with radiotherapy plus ipilimumab. The receptors shown here come from a human donor with non-small cell lung cancer who had a complete response to radiotherapy plus ipilimumab.

This chain joins TRBV7-2 and TRBJ1-2; D is unclear. The ends were cut back, 1 base at V and 4 bases at J, with 10 bases in the middle. This CDR3 contains 14 residues. CDR1 is SGHTA, CDR2 FQGNSA, per germline. The CDR3, as DNA: TGTGCCAGCAGCTTAGGGTCAGTCTTCTATGGCTACACCTTC. Its translation is CASSLGSVFYGYTF.

The chain couples TRBV7-6 to TRBJ2-7; TRBD2 matches at 8 bases. CDR1 is SGHVS, CDR2 FNYEAQ, per germline. The junction had 6 bases not matched to a gene; V was cut back by 2 bases and J by 6 bases. CDR3 length: 14 residues. The CDR3 region has the DNA TGTGCCAGCAGCTTACTAACGGGGGGGCCCGAGCAGTACTTC. It specifies CASSLLTGGPEQYF.

V gene TRBV5-1 combines with J gene TRBJ2-3, with D tentatively TRBD2 (6 bases). Trimming removed 3 bases at V and 0 bases at J, with 17 bases between. The CDR3 has 17 residues. Germline CDR1 is SGHRS and CDR2 is YFSETQ. The CDR3 sequence is CASSSFGTVTSTDTQYF. CDR3 DNA sequence: TGCGCCAGCAGCTCCTTCGGGACTGTAACTAGCACAGATACGCAGTATTTT.

The chain couples TRBV5-1 to TRBJ2-5, with TRBD1 as a possible D gene (5 bases). Trimming took off 1 base at V and 3 bases at J, with 13 bases between the two ends. Germline assignment: CDR1 SGHRS and CDR2 YFSETQ. The CDR3 has 15 amino acids. CDR3 amino acids: CASSLRGSSEETQYF. As DNA, the CDR3 is TGCGCCAGCAGCTTGAGGGGAAGTTCAGAAGAGACCCAGTACTTC.

The chain combines TRBV6-5 with TRBJ2-7; D not certain. The CDR3 loop spans 13 amino acids. The ends were cut back, 2 bases at V and 2 bases at J, with 7 bases in the middle. Germline loops: CDR1 MNHEY, CDR2 SVGAGI. CDR3 loop: CASSYMETYEQYV. In nucleotides, the CDR3 is TGTGCCAGCAGTTACATGGAGACCTACGAGCAGTACGTC.

J is TRBJ1-4 and V is TRBV5-4; a possible D gene is TRBD1 (6 bases). Germline V gives CDR1 SGHNT, CDR2 YYREEE (reference sequence). CDR3 length: 14 amino acids. The ends were cut back, 5 bases at V and 1 base at J, with 9 bases in the middle. The CDR3 DNA reads as TGTGCCAGCAGATCAGGGGTAACTAATGAAAAACTGTTTTTT. This gives the protein CASRSGVTNEKLFF.

Concerning this clone itself: A read error may produce the germline difference seen at one junction end. The chain links TRBV10-1 to TRBJ2-3, with D maybe TRBD2 (7 bases). There are 14 residues in the CDR3. The V gene's germline CDR1 is WNHNN and CDR2 SYGVQD (reference sequence). The CDR3 bases are TGCGCCAGCAGTGAGTCGCGACGGGGGGCTACGCACCATTTT. It specifies CASSESRRGATHHF.

The count of this clone is one. V usage is TRBV9 and J usage is TRBJ1-1; D gene ambiguous. With 0 bases removed from V and 1 base from J, the gap between germline ends came to 7 bases. The germline V gene encodes CDR1 SGDLS and CDR2 YYNGEE. This CDR3 spans 14 amino acids. In nucleotides, the CDR3 is TGTGCCAGCAGCGTAGTTACGGCGAACACTGAAGCTTTCTTT. Translating it yields CASSVVTANTEAFF.

The chain is built from TRBV7-8 and TRBJ2-7; 8 nucleotides align to TRBD1. This CDR3 is 14 amino acids long. V trimming: 3 bases; J trimming: 7 bases; junction bases outside the gene matches: 8. Germline V gives CDR1 SGHVS, CDR2 FQNEAQ. CDR3 sequence (DNA): TGTGCCAGCAGCTTGGGTTCGGACAGGGCTGAGCAGTACTTC. This encodes CASSLGSDRAEQYF.

V gene TRBV7-9 combines with J gene TRBJ2-3; 7 nucleotides match TRBD1. Losses at the gene ends were 2 bases for V and 4 bases for J; bases not matched to a gene: 3. Per the germline V gene, CDR1 is SEHNR and CDR2 is FQNEAQ (reference sequence). The CDR3 has 14 amino acids. Here the CDR3 reads CASSLRQGADTQYF. The CDR3 region has the DNA TGTGCCAGCAGCTTAAGGCAGGGGGCAGATACGCAGTATTTT. The full variable domain, completed using reference TRBV7-9 and TRBJ2-3, is DTGVSQNPRHKITKRGQNVTFRCDPISEHNRLYWYRQTLGQGPEFLTYFQNEAQLEKSRLLSDRFSAERPKGSFSTLEIQRTEQGDSAMYLCASSLRQGADTQYFGPGTRLTVL.

The gene calls are TRBV11-2 and TRBJ2-7; possible D gene TRBD2, 6 bases. Trimming removed 0 bases from V and 3 bases from J, with 15 bases in between. CDR1 and CDR2 (germline): SGHAT, FQNNGV. The CDR3 length is 16 residues. The CDR3 is CASSLDMEGNYYEQYF. CDR3 DNA sequence: TGTGCCAGCAGCTTAGATATGGAGGGAAACTACTACGAGCAGTACTTC. Filled out from reference TRBV11-2 and TRBJ2-7, the complete variable domain reads EAGVAQSPRYKIIEKRQSVAFWCNPISGHATLYWYQQILGQGPKLLIQFQNNGVVDDSQLPKDRFSAERLKGVDSTLKIQPAKLEDSAVYLCASSLDMEGNYYEQYFGPGTRLTVT.

The chain recombines TRBV19 with TRBJ2-5; 7 bases are a match to TRBD2. Germline assignment: CDR1 LNHDA and CDR2 SQIVND (reference sequence). The CDR3 runs 15 residues. V trimming: 1 base; J trimming: 5 bases; junction bases outside the gene matches: 7. The CDR3 loop is CASSIGGGGGETQYF. The CDR3 nucleotides read TGTGCCAGTAGTATAGGCGGCGGGGGAGGGGAGACCCAGTACTTC.